Below, one T cell receptor (beta chain) is given with its context. This entry comes from a study of blood T cell repertoires in COVID-19. Original methodology: By means of reference gene primer amplification, nucleated cell counts were estimated. Method: immunoSEQ multiplex PCR; TCRdb's copy keeps in-frame clones and lacks some. V and J calls and clone size are given by that table; D and trimming were obtained from the DNA. The sample includes hundreds of thousands of clones, about 80% seen only once; the top ten take 8.9%. What was sequenced was peripheral blood. The TCR comes from a man aged 80 or over with acute or convalescent COVID-19.

The CDR3 sequence: CATSDLPGNTGELFF. The CDR3 DNA is TGTGCCACCAGTGATTTGCCGGGGAACACCGGGGAGCTGTTTTTT. The genes are TRBV24-1 and TRBJ2-2; D unresolved. Germline V CDR1 and CDR2: KGHDR, SFDVKD. The V and J ends lost 0 bases and 1 base respectively, with 5 bases between them. CDR3 length: 15 amino acids.